A single sample is the source of the 5 T cell receptor beta chains below, sequenced in a study of blood T cell repertoires in COVID-19. Using immunoSEQ multiplex PCR, the repertoire was profiled, and TCRdb retains in-frame clones only, with some absent. Altogether 150,000 or so clones are present, around 81% being singletons, with the ten largest covering 6.5% to 8.5%. Sequencing was carried out using peripheral blood. The receptors come from a human donor with acute or convalescent COVID-19. The donor label of this sample is uncertain.

With respect to this clone: Sequence at one end of the junction differs from germline and may be a read error. The chain employs TRBV9 and TRBJ1-2, with 7 bases lining up with TRBD1. The CDR3 contains 14 residues. Per germline, CDR1 SGDLS and CDR2 YYNGEE. The CDR3 bases are TGTGCCAGCAGCTCGATAAAGAGGGGGCTAAGAATAGCCTTC. It encodes CASSSIKRGLRIAF.

This clone showed up just once. CDR3 bases: TGTGCCAGCAGCTCGGGACATCGCAATCAGCCCCAGCATTTT. Protein sequence: CASSSGHRNQPQHF. The V and J genes are TRBV3-1 (or the pseudogene TRBV3-2) and TRBJ1-5; D may be TRBD1 (6 bases). CDR3 length: 14 amino acids. Germline CDR1 and CDR2: LGHDT and YNNKEL (reference sequence). The germline V and J ends were trimmed by 5 bases and 2 bases, with 10 bases remaining between them.

The chain has TRBV5-4 and TRBJ1-2; D may be TRBD1 (6 bases). The germline V and J ends were trimmed by 6 bases and 6 bases, with 15 bases remaining between them. This CDR3 has 13 amino acids. The germline CDR1 and CDR2 sequences are SGHNT and YYREEE (reference sequence). CDR3 sequence reads: CASTHTGTHGYTF. In nucleotides, the CDR3 is TGTGCCAGCACCCACACAGGGACCCATGGCTACACCTTC.

Comment on this clone: At the DNA level, this CDR3 is encoded by other sequences in the same sample as well. This rearrangement joins TRBV24-1 to TRBJ1-2; TRBD1 is a possible D gene (5 bases). The CDR3 is 12 residues long. Trimming took 9 bases from V and 1 from J, leaving 8 bases between them. Germline V lookup: CDR1 KGHDR, CDR2 SFDVKD. The CDR3 here is CATRGDNYGYTF. CDR3 DNA: TGTGCCACCCGGGGGGATAACTATGGCTACACCTTC.

The J gene is TRBJ1-1, the V gene TRBV6-6; D is possibly TRBD1 (5 bases). V lost 6 bases, J lost 3 bases, and 14 bases lay in between. The CDR3 spans 14 residues. Germline V gene sequence: CDR1 MNHNY, CDR2 SVGAGI (reference sequence). This CDR3 reads CASSPPDRDTEAFF. CDR3 sequence (DNA): TGTGCCAGCAGCCCGCCCGACAGAGACACTGAAGCTTTCTTT.